The present T cell receptor beta chain was sequenced within a study of OX40 agonist ivuxolimab in advanced cancers. Whole-study context: Enrolled patients in dose escalation had cancers that were hepatocellular carcinoma, melanoma, renal cell or head and neck cancer.

The sampling schedule covered blood at baseline, cycle 4 day 1, and cycle 7 day 1. TCRdb's copy holds only in-frame clones and misses some; the assay was immunoSEQ multiplex PCR. The table lists about 64,000 clones, roughly 89% of them singletons. Germline-derived CDR1 and CDR2 are MNHNY and SVGAGI (reference sequence). This CDR3 comprises 15 residues. Trimming pared 6 bases from V and 2 bases from J, leaving 14 bases between. This sequence originates from an adult with an advanced solid tumor such as melanoma, head and neck, liver or kidney cancer. The chain uses TRBV6-6 and TRBJ1-5; D gene ambiguous. The sequencing here drew on CD4+ or CD8+ T cells sorted from blood, taken in a trial of the OX40 agonist ivuxolimab. CDR3 sequence reads: CASSPPLDRNQPQHF. In DNA, the CDR3 is TGTGCCAGCAGCCCACCCCTGGACCGCAATCAGCCCCAGCATTTT.